This T cell receptor (beta chain) was retrieved from a study of blood T cell repertoires in COVID-19. The overall study: Sites in the United States, Italy and Spain provided acute and convalescent COVID-19 samples.

The CDR3 consists of 13 residues. Trimming took off 0 bases at V and 3 bases at J, with 3 bases between the two ends. Germline V gives CDR1 LNHDA, CDR2 SQIVND (reference sequence). Clones were sequenced by immunoSEQ multiplex PCR, and TCRdb holds only the in-frame ones, with some missing. The table shows some 140,000 clones, with approximately 83% occurring only once. This TCR came from a woman aged 55-70 years with acute or convalescent COVID-19. The sample was peripheral blood. The rearrangement links TRBV19 to TRBJ2-1; D gene unclear. The chain's CDR3 is CASSIDNYNEQFF. The CDR3 coding sequence is TGTGCCAGTAGTATAGACAACTACAATGAGCAGTTCTTC.